Listed below are T cell receptor beta chains from one sample, sequenced in a study of blood T cell repertoires in COVID-19. Here immunoSEQ multiplex PCR was the method, and the copy in TCRdb shows in-frame clones only, minus some. In the table there are more than 250,000 clones, about 83% of which are singletons. Material: peripheral blood. The receptors were sampled from a woman aged 50 to 65 with acute or convalescent COVID-19. CDR3s include the opening cysteine and the closing phenylalanine or tryptophan. A D gene is named only where the DNA matches it firmly. Size is stated for part of the rows, as once, few or many counts, or as a class when the clone is expanded.

TRBJ1-2 | TRBV25-1 | TRBD1 | once | CASSDFGQGDGYTF | TGTGCCAGCAGTGATTTCGGACAGGGAGACGGCTACACCTTC
TRBJ1-1 | TRBV5-4 | NA | once | CASSQQSMNTEAFF | TGTGCCAGCAGCCAACAGTCGATGAACACTGAAGCTTTCTTT
TRBJ1-5 | TRBV6-1 | TRBD1 | NA | CASSDGQGHQPQHF | TGTGCCAGCAGTGACGGACAGGGTCATCAGCCCCAGCATTTT
TRBJ1-1 | TRBV3-1/TRBV3-2 | NA | once | CASSQEGSTEAFF | TGTGCCAGCAGCCAGGAAGGGAGCACTGAAGCTTTCTTT
TRBJ2-2 | TRBV4-1 | NA | few | CASGGTPKAGELFF | TGCGCCAGTGGCGGGACTCCCAAGGCCGGGGAGCTGTTTTTT
TRBJ1-2 | TRBV6-1 | NA | NA | CASSAPSRRGNYGYTF | TGTGCCAGCAGTGCACCCTCTCGAAGGGGCAACTATGGCTACACCTTC
TRBJ1-1 | TRBV5-6 | NA | NA | CASSWGQNTEAFF | TGTGCCAGCAGTTGGGGACAGAACACTGAAGCTTTCTTT
TRBJ2-5 | TRBV7-6 | NA | NA | CASSPLETQYF | TGTGCCAGCAGCCCTTTGGAGACCCAGTACTTC
TRBJ2-7 | TRBV19 | NA | NA | CASSVRGADYEQYF | TGTGCCAGTAGCGTCAGGGGAGCAGACTACGAGCAGTACTTC
TRBJ2-7 | TRBV7-9 | TRBD1 | NA | CASSLQGEEQYF | TGTGCCAGCAGCCTGCAGGGGGAGGAGCAGTACTTC
TRBJ1-5 | TRBV12-2 | NA | few | CASRLGGDRGNQPQHF | TGTGCAAGTCGCTTAGGAGGGGACAGGGGCAATCAGCCCCAGCATTTT
TRBJ2-1 | TRBV11-2 | TRBD1 | few | CASSTYRGREYNEQFF | TGTGCCAGCAGCACGTACAGGGGGCGTGAATACAATGAGCAGTTCTTC
TRBJ1-2 | TRBV9 | TRBD1 | NA | CASSPGQGVSYTF | TGTGCCAGCAGTCCCGGACAGGGCGTCAGCTACACCTTC
TRBJ2-2 | TRBV5-1 | NA | NA | CASSLDSPNTGELFF | TGCGCCAGCAGCTTAGACAGCCCGAACACCGGGGAGCTGTTTTTT
TRBJ2-1 | TRBV6-2/TRBV6-3 | NA | NA | CASSQTSYNEQFF | TGTGCCAGCAGTCAAACTAGCTACAATGAGCAGTTCTTC
TRBJ1-2 | TRBV7-2 | TRBD1 | NA | CASSPMDRDINTF | TGTGCCAGCAGCCCGATGGACAGGGACATCAACACCTTC
TRBJ2-3 | TRBV24-1 | TRBD1 | NA | CATSDLGPIGQGSTDTQYF | TGTGCCACCAGTGATTTGGGCCCTATCGGACAGGGGAGCACAGATACGCAGTATTTT
TRBJ2-2 | TRBV7-9 | TRBD2 | once | CASSFPGGRDTGELFF | TGTGCCAGCAGCTTTCCTGGCGGGAGGGACACCGGGGAGCTGTTTTTT
TRBJ2-2 | TRBV6-1 | NA | NA | CASSEALPPVSRELFF | TGTGCCAGCAGTGAGGCTCTCCCCCCTGTATCCCGGGAGCTGTTTTTT
TRBJ2-2 | TRBV24-1 | TRBD1 | NA | CATSEFPGQSGELFF | TGTGCCACCAGTGAATTCCCGGGACAGTCCGGGGAGCTGTTTTTT
TRBJ1-2 | TRBV13 | TRBD1 | NA | CASSYTSYRGSDYGYTF | TGTGCCAGCAGCTATACCTCCTACAGGGGGTCCGACTATGGCTACACCTTC
TRBJ1-4 | TRBV12-5 | NA | NA | CASGPATNEKLFF | TGTGCTAGTGGCCCTGCAACTAATGAAAAACTGTTTTTT
TRBJ2-1 | TRBV11-2 | NA | NA | CASSRLGGTSSYNEQFF | TGTGCCAGCAGCCGTTTAGGTGGCACTAGCTCCTACAATGAGCAGTTCTTC
TRBJ1-2 | TRBV19 | TRBD1 | NA | CASSIDLRTGSNYGYTF | TGTGCCAGTAGTATAGATCTTCGGACAGGGTCTAACTATGGCTACACCTTC
TRBJ2-5 | TRBV7-3 | TRBD1 | NA | CASSPTGTGGVETQYF | TGTGCCAGCAGCCCAACCGGGACAGGGGGGGTAGAGACCCAGTACTTC
TRBJ1-1 | TRBV6-6 | NA | once | CASSYIQVTEAFF | TGTGCCAGCAGTTACATACAGGTTACTGAAGCTTTCTTT